This T cell receptor (beta chain) was found in a study of blood T cells in healthy people across ages. Broader study findings: Researchers deemed the diversity estimates from one million T cells underestimates. There was no known CMV status for donors, so expanded clonotype changes were possibly confounded.

It was with a sample-barcoded 5' primer and a J-beta primer mix that a second PCR of roughly 6 to 12 cycles was run. Each cDNA molecule, via a template-switch adaptor with 12 random nucleotides, was tagged. TCRdb processed the 5' RACE reads anew with MiXCR; each CDR3 protein has one entry. The sample contains around 280,000 distinct CDR3 sequences, roughly 29% of which appear only once. Germline V CDR1 and CDR2: MNHNY, SVGAGI (reference sequence). This CDR3 contains 16 residues. The V end was cut by 7 bases, the J end by 0 bases, with 13 bases between. The sample holds a few counts of this clonotype. Its specificity is unknown. The study recruited healthy Caucasian donors from Russia who were aged about 6 to 90.

This sequence was found in a woman in her 70s in good health. Sequencing input: blood. This chain joins TRBV6-6 and TRBJ1-6; D is perhaps TRBD1 (6 bases). CDR3 residues: CASIDRSSSYNSPLHF. The CDR3 coding sequence is TGTGCCAGCATCGACAGGAGCAGCTCCTATAATTCACCCCTCCACTTT.